The clone carrying this TCR beta chain appeared a single time. Its antigen is unidentified. The sample is drawn from a study of cytomegalovirus exposure and HLA in healthy donors. The PCR contained 60 Vbeta and 13 Jbeta primers. Repertoires were generated with immunoSEQ multiplex PCR, while TCRdb's copy carries only in-frame clones and drops some. The sample records 60,000 to 75,000 clones, approximately 78% being singletons. Trimming at V came to 1 base and at J to 3 bases, leaving 4 bases not matched to a gene. Germline CDR1 and CDR2: SGHVS and FQNEAQ. The CDR3 consists of 16 residues. The study, taken as a whole, reports: Specific recognition of CMV antigens was confirmed in vitro for three chains (all CMV-associated). Cytomegalovirus status was reportedly diagnosed by the classifier with high sensitivity and specificity. In a later analysis, compared with equally common non-associated chains, HLA-associated beta chains were more expanded. It is likely that the observed cluster of highly shared sequence variants was a sequencing artifact.

Sequenced input: PBMCs. The chain joins TRBV7-8 to TRBJ2-3, with 10 nucleotides matching TRBD1. The clonotype was recovered from a man aged 18 to 29 in good health and CMV-seropositive. The CDR3 bases are TGTGCCAGCAGCTTAGGGGGACAGGGGATGACAGATACGCAGTATTTT. Its translation is CASSLGGQGMTDTQYF.